These T cell receptor beta chains were read from a single sample in a study of radiation and T cells in renal cell carcinoma. This table comes from immunoSEQ multiplex PCR, and its TCRdb copy is limited to in-frame clones, with some not included. The table shows some 130,000 clones, with over 75% occurring only once. The starting material was blood, obtained from a patient whose treatment included radiotherapy and nephrectomy. These receptors came from a woman aged 55 to 70 with renal cell carcinoma. Both conserved end residues are part of each CDR3. The D gene is left open where the match is weak. Where a row states a size, it is once, few, many or the class of an expanded clone; other rows omit it.

size,length,V,D,J,DNA,CDR3
.,14,TRBV7-6,TRBD1,TRBJ1-1,TGTGCCAGCAGCTTTTTGGACAGGGGAACTGAAGCTTTCTTT,CASSFLDRGTEAFF
.,15,TRBV7-9,.,TRBJ2-1,TGTGCCAGCAGCCCTCTATCGAGCTCCTACAATGAGCAGTTCTTC,CASSPLSSSYNEQFF
.,14,TRBV7-2,TRBD1,TRBJ2-7,TGTGCCAGCAGCGATACAGGGGTACCCTACGAGCAGTACTTC,CASSDTGVPYEQYF
.,16,TRBV5-6,.,TRBJ1-4,TGTGCCAGCAGCTTTTTTAGCCCAGCAACTAATGAAAAACTGTTTTTT,CASSFFSPATNEKLFF
.,13,TRBV6-5,.,TRBJ1-2,TGTGCCAGCAGTCCCGGACGGGCGTATGGCTACACCTTC,CASSPGRAYGYTF
.,14,TRBV6-5,.,TRBJ1-4,TGTGCCAGCAGTTGGAAAGCAACTAATGAAAAACTGTTTTTT,CASSWKATNEKLFF
once,14,TRBV10-3,.,TRBJ1-5,TGTGCCATCAGTGATGGAGGGCGGAGGGAGCCCCAGCATTTT,CAISDGGRREPQHF
.,12,TRBV10-1,.,TRBJ2-7,TGCGCCAGCAGTCCGGACATCTACGAGCAGTACTTC,CASSPDIYEQYF
.,14,TRBV7-2,.,TRBJ1-2,TGTGCCAGCAGCTTAACCAGAGCTAACTATGGCTACACCTTC,CASSLTRANYGYTF
.,16,TRBV4-2,.,TRBJ1-1,TGTGCCAGCAGCCAAGTACCCGCCAGGGGGAACACTGAAGCTTTCTTT,CASSQVPARGNTEAFF
.,16,TRBV28,.,TRBJ1-4,TGTGCCAGCAGTTTAGGGACTTACAGTCTTAATGAAAAACTGTTTTTT,CASSLGTYSLNEKLFF
.,14,TRBV27,TRBD2,TRBJ2-3,TGTGCCAGCAGCCTAGCGGGAGTAACAGATACGCAGTATTTT,CASSLAGVTDTQYF
many,16,TRBV27,.,TRBJ2-7,TGTGCCAGCAGTTCCCGCTGGGGGCCTTCAACCTACGAGCAGTACTTC,CASSSRWGPSTYEQYF
.,13,TRBV6-5,.,TRBJ2-7,TGTGCCAGCAGTTACCAGGCGGCCACCCAACAGTACTTC,CASSYQAATQQYF
.,14,TRBV5-1,TRBD1,TRBJ1-4,TGCGCCAGCAGCTTGACAGGGGGTAATGAAAAACTGTTTTTT,CASSLTGGNEKLFF
few,15,TRBV28,.,TRBJ1-5,TGTGCCAGCAGTTTCGGAGGGAGCCGCAATCAGCCCCAGCATTTT,CASSFGGSRNQPQHF
.,13,TRBV28,.,TRBJ1-4,TGTGCCAGCATCTCCAGGGGCAATGAAAAACTGTTTTTT,CASISRGNEKLFF
.,11,TRBV19,.,TRBJ1-5,TGTGCCAGTAGTCTGGCGGGGCCCCAGCATTTT,CASSLAGPQHF
.,13,TRBV5-1,.,TRBJ2-5,TGCGCCAGCAGCTTAGCTACGATGGAGACCCAGTACTTC,CASSLATMETQYF
.,15,TRBV9,.,TRBJ2-6,TGTGCCAGCAGCGTAGGGGTATCGGGGGCCAACGTCCTGACTTTC,CASSVGVSGANVLTF
.,14,TRBV6-5,.,TRBJ2-7,TGTGCCAGCAAAACCCAGGGGGGGACCTACGAGCAGTACTTC,CASKTQGGTYEQYF
.,13,TRBV30,.,TRBJ1-2,TGTGCCTGGAGGCCCGGGACCGCATATGGCTACACCTTC,CAWRPGTAYGYTF
.,13,TRBV25-1,TRBD1,TRBJ2-5,TGTGCCAGCAGTCGCCGGACAGGGGAGACCCAGTACTTC,CASSRRTGETQYF
few,13,TRBV5-5,TRBD1,TRBJ1-1,TGTGCCAGCAGCTTCACACAGGGGTTAGAAGCTTTCTTT,CASSFTQGLEAFF
.,17,TRBV10-3,TRBD1,TRBJ2-1,TGTGCCATCAGTGAGCCCCCGACAGGGGCCTCCTACAATGAGCAGTTCTTC,CAISEPPTGASYNEQFF